These 29 T cell receptor beta chains share one sample of origin, sequenced in a study of CD8 T cells in Susac syndrome. After extraction with the RNeasy kit, about 0.45 to 1 ug of the RNA was reverse transcribed using random hexamers. Using its own MiXCR run on the immunoSEQ multiplex PCR reads, TCRdb lists one record per CDR3 protein. The table lists approximately 190,000 distinct CDR3 sequences, 90% to 95% of them singletons. The sample comprised CD4+ T cells from PBMCs. Source of these receptors: a human donor in good health.

The V gene is TRBV19, the J gene TRBJ2-2, with 9 bases identical to TRBD2. The germline V gene encodes CDR1 LNHDA and CDR2 SQIVND (reference sequence). The CDR3 runs 15 residues. Trimming removed 7 bases from V and 0 bases from J; junction bases left unmatched: 3. CDR3 residues: CASKVAGANTGELFF. The CDR3 DNA is TGTGCCAGTAAGGTAGCGGGGGCGAACACCGGGGAGCTGTTTTTT.

The chain carries TRBV7-3 and TRBJ2-1; D gene ambiguous. Germline V CDR1 and CDR2: SGHTA, FQGTGA. This CDR3 contains 15 residues. The V end lost 5 bases, the J end lost 0 bases, and 11 bases lay between the germline ends. CDR3 in amino acids: CASSPGEVSYNEQFF. The CDR3 DNA reads TGTGCCAGCAGCCCCGGCGAAGTCTCCTACAATGAGCAGTTCTTC.

The V and J genes are TRBV5-6 and TRBJ1-5; perhaps TRBD1 as D (5 bases). Trimming shortened V by 3 bases and J by 0 bases, and 10 bases separated the two germline ends. Germline V lookup: CDR1 SGHDT, CDR2 YYEEEE. The CDR3 loop spans 15 amino acids. CDR3 DNA: TGTGCCAGCAGCTCCTGGGGCCTTAGCAATCAGCCCCAGCATTTT. It encodes CASSSWGLSNQPQHF.

The CDR3 DNA reads TGCAGTGCCGCGAGGGGCTCGGATTCACCCCTCCACTTT. Translation gives CSAARGSDSPLHF. This chain joins TRBV20-1 and TRBJ1-6; tentative D call: TRBD1 (5 bases). The V and J ends lost 6 bases and 8 bases respectively, with 14 bases between them. The CDR3 runs to 13 residues. The V gene's germline CDR1 is DFQATT and CDR2 SNEGSKA (reference sequence).

The chain employs TRBV9 and TRBJ1-2; 8 positions match TRBD1. V shed 0 bases, J shed 1 base, and the junction held 2 bases outside the gene matches. Germline loops: CDR1 SGDLS, CDR2 YYNGEE. The CDR3 sequence is 15 residues long. The CDR3 DNA reads TGTGCCAGCAGCGTAGGACAGGGGAATAACTATGGCTACACCTTC. It specifies CASSVGQGNNYGYTF. Together with reference TRBV9 and TRBJ1-2, the CDR3 gives the full variable domain: DSGVTQTPKHLITATGQRVTLRCSPRSGDLSVYWYQQSLDQGLQFLIQYYNGEERAKGNILERFSAQQFPDLHSELNLSSLELGDSALYFCASSVGQGNNYGYTFGSGTRLTVV.

CDR3 in amino acids: CARQGDYNSPLHF. The CDR3 DNA reads as TGTGCCAGACAGGGTGACTATAATTCACCCCTCCACTTT. V is TRBV2 and J is TRBJ1-6; tentatively, D is TRBD1 (6 bases). The CDR3 contains 13 residues. Trimming removed 9 bases at V and 3 bases at J, with 9 bases between. CDR1 and CDR2 from the germline V gene are SNHLY and FYNNEI. Full variable domain (rest looked up from reference TRBV2 and TRBJ1-6): EPEVTQTPSHQVTQMGQEVILRCVPISNHLYFYWYRQILGQKVEFLVSFYNNEISEKSEIFDDQFSVERPDGSNFTLKIRSTKLEDSAMYFCARQGDYNSPLHFGNGTRLTVT.

The chain employs TRBV7-9 and TRBJ2-7; no clear D gene. Trimming removed 6 bases at V and 7 bases at J, with 13 bases between. Germline V CDR1 and CDR2: SEHNR, FQNEAQ (reference sequence). This CDR3 has 12 amino acids. In nucleotides, the CDR3 is TGTGCCAGCAGTTACGACATGGGGGAGCAGTACGTC. Its translation is CASSYDMGEQYV.

This clonotype appeared once. V is TRBV29-1 and J is TRBJ1-2; D remains ambiguous. Trimming took off 2 bases at V and 2 bases at J, with 12 bases between the two ends. CDR1 and CDR2 (germline): SQVTM, ANQGSEA. This CDR3 has 14 amino acids. The CDR3 DNA reads TGCAGCGTTGAAAAAAGCTCAGCAAACTATGGCTACACCTTC. Its protein product is CSVEKSSANYGYTF.

The V gene is TRBV7-2, the J gene TRBJ2-7; 9 bases fit TRBD1. CDR1 SGHTA and CDR2 FQGNSA come from the germline V gene. V lost 0 bases, J lost 5 bases, and 5 bases stayed unmatched. The CDR3 is 15 amino acids. CDR3 coding DNA: TGTGCCAGCAGCTTAGCTCCGGGACAGGGCCACGAGCAGTACGTC. Protein sequence: CASSLAPGQGHEQYV.

The chain carries TRBV6-5 and TRBJ1-5, with a possible D match to TRBD1 (6 bases). CDR3 length: 14 residues. Deletions cut 5 bases from V and 1 base from J, with 9 bases between. Germline assignment: CDR1 MNHEY and CDR2 SVGAGI. CDR3 protein: CASSTTGSNQPQHF. The DNA of the CDR3 is TGTGCCAGCAGTACAACAGGGAGCAATCAGCCCCAGCATTTT.

This sequence joins TRBV6-5 and TRBJ1-6; unclear D gene. Germline V gene lookup returns CDR1 MNHEY and CDR2 SVGAGI. V was trimmed by 2 bases and J by 2 bases, leaving 13 bases between them. There are 17 residues in the CDR3. The CDR3 DNA follows: TGTGCCAGCAGTTACCTCCCGGGGTTAACCTATAATTCACCCCTCCACTTT. It yields the protein CASSYLPGLTYNSPLHF.

J is TRBJ2-2 and V is TRBV5-6; maybe TRBD1 (6 bases). The V end lost 5 bases, the J end lost 5 bases, and 13 bases lay between the germline ends. Per germline, CDR1 SGHDT and CDR2 YYEEEE. The CDR3 is made up of 14 amino acids. CDR3 DNA sequence: TGTGCCAGCAGTGAGACAGGTGGTACCGGGGAGCTGTTTTTT. Amino acids: CASSETGGTGELFF.

The rearrangement links TRBV6-1 to TRBJ2-1, with 9 positions matching TRBD1. The CDR3 has 16 amino acids. Germline CDR1 reads MNHNS; CDR2 reads SASEGT. Trimming removed 4 bases from V and 2 bases from J; junction bases left unmatched: 6. CDR3 bases: TGTGCCAGCAGTGCACAGGGGGCCCTAGCCTACAATGAGCAGTTCTTC. This translates into CASSAQGALAYNEQFF.

The J gene is TRBJ1-2, the V gene TRBV28, with D unresolved. CDR1 and CDR2 (germline): MDHEN, SYDVKM. V dropped 7 bases and J dropped 7 bases, with 19 bases sitting between them. CDR3 length: 14 residues. This CDR3 is CASIFAYGVSGYTF. CDR3 sequence (DNA): TGTGCCAGCATCTTTGCGTATGGGGTTAGTGGCTACACCTTC.

The chain links TRBV5-1 to TRBJ2-2; D ambiguous. Germline CDR1 and CDR2: SGHRS and YFSETQ. This CDR3 is built from 15 residues. V was shortened by 0 bases and J by 4 bases, with 10 bases between the two germline ends. CDR3 DNA sequence: TGCGCCAGCAGCTTGGGCTGGCAGCGCACCGGGGAGCTGTTTTTT. Translation gives CASSLGWQRTGELFF.

The chain joins TRBV7-2 to TRBJ1-2; 10 nucleotides agree with TRBD1. Germline CDR1 is SGHTA and CDR2 is FQGNSA. The CDR3 spans 17 residues. V gave up 5 bases and J gave up 4 bases; unmatched junction bases: 13. For the CDR3, the DNA is TGTGCCAGCAGCCCAGGGACAGGGGCTTCAGGCGGCTATGGCTACACCTTC. It translates to CASSPGTGASGGYGYTF. The full variable domain, its missing parts supplied by reference TRBV7-2 and TRBJ1-2, is GAGVSQSPSNKVTEKGKDVELRCDPISGHTALYWYRQSLGQGLEFLIYFQGNSAPDKSGLPSDRFSAERTGGSVSTLTIQRTQQEDSAVYLCASSPGTGASGGYGYTFGSGTRLTVV.

The chain combines TRBV7-8 with TRBJ1-2, with 7 nucleotides matching TRBD1. This CDR3 spans 15 amino acids. Germline CDR1 SGHVS, CDR2 FQNEAQ. J was trimmed by 2 bases and V by 5 bases; bases with no gene match: 8. For the CDR3, the DNA is TGTGCCAGCAGCCCTCAGGGACAGATCAACTATGGCTACACCTTC. It yields the protein CASSPQGQINYGYTF.

The V call is TRBV4-2, the J call TRBJ2-5; D remains ambiguous. The CDR3 is 14 amino acids. Trimming cost V 4 bases and J 1 base, with 10 bases left between them. The germline gives CDR1 LGHNA, CDR2 YNFKEQ. The CDR3 sequence: CASSPRRAQETQYF. CDR3 nucleotide sequence: TGTGCCAGCAGCCCCCGACGTGCCCAAGAGACCCAGTACTTC.

The J gene is TRBJ2-1, the V gene TRBV29-1, with D perhaps TRBD1 or TRBD2 (5 bases each). Germline CDR1 SQVTM, CDR2 ANQGSEA. The CDR3 has 11 amino acids. The ends were cut back, 6 bases at V and 12 bases at J, with 15 bases in the middle. CDR3 in DNA: TGCAGCGTGATTGGGACGAAGGGGCAGTTCTTC. Amino acids: CSVIGTKGQFF.

This clonotype has only a few counts. The chain is built from TRBV5-1 and TRBJ2-7; D is undetermined. Germline V gene data show CDR1 as SGHRS and CDR2 as YFSETQ. The V gene lost 0 bases and the J gene lost 2 bases, with 12 bases spanning the gap. This CDR3 has 15 amino acids. CDR3 DNA sequence: TGCGCCAGCAGCTTGGATGGTAATCGTCCCTACGAGCAGTACTTC. Translating gives CASSLDGNRPYEQYF.

The chain has TRBV6-5 and TRBJ1-3; D might be TRBD1 (6 bases). This CDR3 has 15 residues. Germline CDR1 reads MNHEY; CDR2 reads SVGAGI. Trimming shortened V by 2 bases and J by 3 bases, and 11 bases separated the two germline ends. The CDR3 is CASSYVGGVGNTIYF. In DNA, the CDR3 is TGTGCCAGCAGTTACGTGGGGGGCGTTGGAAACACCATATATTTT.

The chain uses TRBV6-6 and TRBJ2-5; no firm D call. Deletions cut 4 bases from V and 3 bases from J, with 18 bases between. Germline loops: CDR1 MNHNY, CDR2 SVGAGI (reference sequence). The CDR3 is made up of 16 amino acids. CDR3 nucleotide sequence: TGTGCCAGCAGTTCCAGGATGGGGAAGGTCGAAGAGACCCAGTACTTC. It specifies CASSSRMGKVEETQYF.

This rearrangement joins TRBV5-1 to TRBJ2-5, with TRBD2 identical over 8 bases. CDR3 length: 16 amino acids. Germline values: CDR1 SGHRS, CDR2 YFSETQ. The V and J ends lost 0 bases and 2 bases, in that order; junction bases with no gene match: 6. The CDR3 loop is CASSLAGTSGQETQYF. CDR3 coding DNA: TGCGCCAGCAGCTTGGCAGGTACTAGCGGACAAGAGACCCAGTACTTC. Combining the CDR3 with reference TRBV5-1 and TRBJ2-5 gives the whole variable domain KAGVTQTPRYLIKTRGQQVTLSCSPISGHRSVSWYQQTPGQGLQFLFEYFSETQRNKGNFPGRFSGRQFSNSRSEMNVSTLELGDSALYLCASSLAGTSGQETQYFGPGTRLLVL.

V is TRBV11-2 and J is TRBJ2-1, with TRBD2 as a possible D gene (6 bases). Germline lookup yields CDR1 SGHAT and CDR2 FQNNGV. The CDR3 sequence is 14 residues long. The V end lost 5 bases, the J end lost 9 bases, and 17 bases lay between the germline ends. In nucleotides, the CDR3 is TGTGCCAGCAGCCTCTCGGGACTGGTAATTGAGCAGTTCTTC. Its translation: CASSLSGLVIEQFF.

The rearrangement links TRBV13 to TRBJ2-5; 7 nucleotides agree with TRBD1. CDR3 size: 16 residues. V lost 3 bases and J lost 0; bases outside the gene matches: 7. Germline assignment: CDR1 PRHDT and CDR2 FYEKMQ (reference sequence). The CDR3 region has the DNA TGTGCCAGCAGCTTCGAACTACAGGGGTACCAAGAGACCCAGTACTTC. Its translation: CASSFELQGYQETQYF.

V usage is TRBV6-1 and J usage is TRBJ2-5; TRBD1 matches 7 bases. Germline V CDR1 and CDR2: MNHNS, SASEGT. With V trimmed by 7 bases and J by 6 bases, 11 bases remained unmatched. This CDR3 has 14 amino acids. The CDR3: CASMQDRVGKTQYF. In DNA form, the CDR3 reads TGTGCCAGCATGCAAGACAGGGTGGGAAAGACCCAGTACTTC.

This clonotype has a handful of counts. The chain has TRBV13 and TRBJ2-5; TRBD2 is a possible D gene (5 bases). CDR1 is PRHDT, CDR2 FYEKMQ, per germline (reference sequence). Deletions cut 6 bases from V and 5 bases from J, with 7 bases between. The CDR3 loop spans 11 amino acids. CDR3 in DNA: TGTGCCAGCAGTCGGAGGGAGACCCAGTACTTC. Translating it yields CASSRRETQYF.

This chain joins TRBV7-8 and TRBJ1-6, with a tentative D call TRBD1 (5 bases). Trimming took 2 bases from V and 7 from J, leaving 18 bases between them. CDR1 and CDR2 from the germline V gene are SGHVS and FQNEAQ. The CDR3 covers 17 residues. The CDR3 loop is CASSLNKAGVPNSPLHF. CDR3 DNA: TGTGCCAGCAGCTTAAATAAGGCGGGGGTTCCCAATTCACCCCTCCACTTT.

The genes are TRBV12-3 or TRBV12-4 and TRBJ2-3, with D tentatively TRBD1 or TRBD2 (5 bases each). The V end was cut by 5 bases, the J end by 11 bases, with 20 bases between. The CDR3 is made up of 14 amino acids. The CDR3 DNA reads TGTGCCAGCAGTCCAAGCCGGGGCGCGGGCGAGCAGTATTTT. It is translated as CASSPSRGAGEQYF.